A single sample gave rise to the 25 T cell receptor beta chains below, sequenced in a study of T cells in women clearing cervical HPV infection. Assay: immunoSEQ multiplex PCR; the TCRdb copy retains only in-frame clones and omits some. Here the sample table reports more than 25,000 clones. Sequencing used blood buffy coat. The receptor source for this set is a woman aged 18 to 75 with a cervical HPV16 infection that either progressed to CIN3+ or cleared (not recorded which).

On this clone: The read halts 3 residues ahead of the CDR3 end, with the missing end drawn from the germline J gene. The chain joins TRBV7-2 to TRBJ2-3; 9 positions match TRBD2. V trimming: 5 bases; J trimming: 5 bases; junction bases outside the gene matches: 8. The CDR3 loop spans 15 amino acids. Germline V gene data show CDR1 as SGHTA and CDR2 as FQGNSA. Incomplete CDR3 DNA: TGTGCCAGCAGCCCGCGGGGGGGCCAGGGAGATACG. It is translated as CASSPRGGQGDT. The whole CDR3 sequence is CASSPRGGQGDTQYF.

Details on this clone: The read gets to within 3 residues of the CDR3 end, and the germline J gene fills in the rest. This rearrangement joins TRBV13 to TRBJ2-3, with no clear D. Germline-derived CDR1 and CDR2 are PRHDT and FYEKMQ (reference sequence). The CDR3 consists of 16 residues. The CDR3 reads CASSLGGRSYQETQYF. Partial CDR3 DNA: TGTGCCAGCAGCTTAGGTGGCAGGTCGTACCAAGAGACG.

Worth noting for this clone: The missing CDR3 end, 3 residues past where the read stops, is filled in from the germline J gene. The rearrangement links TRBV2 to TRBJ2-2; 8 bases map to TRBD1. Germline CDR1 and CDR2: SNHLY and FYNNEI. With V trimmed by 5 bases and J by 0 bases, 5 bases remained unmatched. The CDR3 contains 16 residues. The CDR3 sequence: CASSLNRGTNTGELFF. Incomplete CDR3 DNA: TGTGCCAGCAGTTTGAACAGGGGGACGAACACCGGGGAG.

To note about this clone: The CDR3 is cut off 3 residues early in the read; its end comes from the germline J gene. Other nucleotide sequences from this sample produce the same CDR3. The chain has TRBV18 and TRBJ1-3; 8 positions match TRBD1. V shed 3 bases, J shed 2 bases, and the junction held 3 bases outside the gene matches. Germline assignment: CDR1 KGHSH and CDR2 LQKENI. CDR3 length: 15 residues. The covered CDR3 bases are TGTGCCAGCTCACCCTTGGACAGGGCTGGAAACACC. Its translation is CASSPLDRAGNT. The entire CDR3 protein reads CASSPLDRAGNTIYF. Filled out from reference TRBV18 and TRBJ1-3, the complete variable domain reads NAGVMQNPRHLVRRRGQEARLRCSPMKGHSHVYWYRQLPEEGLKFMVYLQKENIIDESGMPKERFSAEFPKEGPSILRIQQVVRGDSAAYFCASSPLDRAGNTIYFGEGSWLTVV.

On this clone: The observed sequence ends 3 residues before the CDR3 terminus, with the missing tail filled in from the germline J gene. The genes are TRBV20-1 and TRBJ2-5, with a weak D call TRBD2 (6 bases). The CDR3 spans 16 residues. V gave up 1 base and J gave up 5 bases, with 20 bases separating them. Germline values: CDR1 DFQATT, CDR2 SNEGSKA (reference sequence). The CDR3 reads CSARAIVGGSGETQYF. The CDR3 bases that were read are TGCAGTGCTAGAGCGATAGTTGGGGGGTCAGGGGAGACC.

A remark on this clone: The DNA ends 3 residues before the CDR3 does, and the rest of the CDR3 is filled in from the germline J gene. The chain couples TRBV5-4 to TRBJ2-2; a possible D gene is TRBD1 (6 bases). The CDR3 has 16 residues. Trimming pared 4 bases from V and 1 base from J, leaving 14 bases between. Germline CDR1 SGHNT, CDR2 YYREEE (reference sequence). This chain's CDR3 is CASSIGQRMNTGELFF. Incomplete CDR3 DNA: TGTGCCAGCAGCATCGGACAGCGTATGAACACCGGGGAG.

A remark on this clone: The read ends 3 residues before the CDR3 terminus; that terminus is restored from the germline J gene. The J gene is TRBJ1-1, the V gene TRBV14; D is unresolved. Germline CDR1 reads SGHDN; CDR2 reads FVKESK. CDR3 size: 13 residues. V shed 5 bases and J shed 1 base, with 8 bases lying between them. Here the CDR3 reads CASSNQRNTEAFF. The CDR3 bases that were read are TGTGCCAGCAGCAACCAGAGGAACACTGAA.

The covered CDR3 bases are TGTGCCAGCAGTCCGGGACAGGGACGAAACACC. This codes for CASSPGQGRNT. The whole CDR3 reads CASSPGQGRNTIYF. The chain employs TRBV27 and TRBJ1-3; 9 nucleotides match TRBD1. With the read ending 3 residues before the CDR3 end, the germline J gene is used to fill in that end. CDR3 length: 14 residues. The germline CDR1 and CDR2 sequences are MNHEY and SMNVEV (reference sequence). Trimming took 5 bases from V and 5 from J; bases not matched to a gene: 4.

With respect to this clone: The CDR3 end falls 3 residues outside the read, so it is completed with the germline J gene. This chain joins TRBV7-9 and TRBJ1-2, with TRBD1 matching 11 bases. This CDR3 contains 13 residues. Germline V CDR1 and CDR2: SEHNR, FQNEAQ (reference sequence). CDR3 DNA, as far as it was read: TGTGCCAGCAGCCGGACAGGGGGCGAAGAC. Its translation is CASSRTGGED. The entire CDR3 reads CASSRTGGEDYTF.

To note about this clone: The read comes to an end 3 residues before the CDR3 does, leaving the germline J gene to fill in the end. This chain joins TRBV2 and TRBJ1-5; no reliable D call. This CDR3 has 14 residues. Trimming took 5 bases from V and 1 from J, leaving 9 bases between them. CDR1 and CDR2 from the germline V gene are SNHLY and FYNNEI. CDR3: CASSLTKSNQPQHF. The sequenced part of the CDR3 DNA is TGTGCCAGCAGTCTAACCAAAAGCAATCAGCCC.

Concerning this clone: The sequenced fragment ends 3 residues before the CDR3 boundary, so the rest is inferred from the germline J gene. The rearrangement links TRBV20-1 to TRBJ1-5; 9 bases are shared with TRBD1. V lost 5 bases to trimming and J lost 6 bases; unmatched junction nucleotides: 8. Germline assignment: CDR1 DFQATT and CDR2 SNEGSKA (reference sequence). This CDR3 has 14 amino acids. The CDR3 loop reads CSASDRDRVQPQHF. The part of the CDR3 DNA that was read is TGCAGTGCTTCGGACCGGGACAGGGTTCAGCCC.

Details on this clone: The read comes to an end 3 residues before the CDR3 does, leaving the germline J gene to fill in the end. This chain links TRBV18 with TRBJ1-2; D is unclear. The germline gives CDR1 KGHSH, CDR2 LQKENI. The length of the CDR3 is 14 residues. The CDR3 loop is CASSPPDSPWDYTF. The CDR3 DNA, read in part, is TGTGCCAGCTCACCACCGGACTCTCCCTGGGAC.

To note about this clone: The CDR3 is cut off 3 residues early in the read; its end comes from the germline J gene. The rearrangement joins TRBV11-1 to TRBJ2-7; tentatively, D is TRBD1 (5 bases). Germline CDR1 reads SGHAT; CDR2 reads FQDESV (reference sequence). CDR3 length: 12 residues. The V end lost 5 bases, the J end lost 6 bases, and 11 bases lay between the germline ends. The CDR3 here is CASSVQVTEQYF. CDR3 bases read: TGTGCCAGCAGCGTACAGGTAACCGAG.

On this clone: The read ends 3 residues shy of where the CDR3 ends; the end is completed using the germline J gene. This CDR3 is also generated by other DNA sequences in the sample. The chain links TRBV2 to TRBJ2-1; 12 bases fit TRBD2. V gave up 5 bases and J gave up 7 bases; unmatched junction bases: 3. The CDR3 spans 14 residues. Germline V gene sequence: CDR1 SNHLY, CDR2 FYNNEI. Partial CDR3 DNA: TGTGCCAGCAGTCAACTAGCGGGGGGTAATGAG. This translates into CASSQLAGGNE. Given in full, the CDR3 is CASSQLAGGNEQFF.

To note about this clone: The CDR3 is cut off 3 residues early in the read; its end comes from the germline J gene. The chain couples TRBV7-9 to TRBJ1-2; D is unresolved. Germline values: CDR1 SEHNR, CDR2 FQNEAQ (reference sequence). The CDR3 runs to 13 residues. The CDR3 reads CASSSPGSFDYTF. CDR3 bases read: TGTGCCAGCAGCTCCCCGGGTTCCTTCGAC.

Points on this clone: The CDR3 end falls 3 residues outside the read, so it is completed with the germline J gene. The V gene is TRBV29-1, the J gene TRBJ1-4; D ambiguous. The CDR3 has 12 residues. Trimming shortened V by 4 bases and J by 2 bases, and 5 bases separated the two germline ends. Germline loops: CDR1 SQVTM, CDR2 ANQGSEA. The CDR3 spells CSVAGTNEKLFF. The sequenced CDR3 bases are TGCAGCGTTGCCGGGACTAATGAAAAA.

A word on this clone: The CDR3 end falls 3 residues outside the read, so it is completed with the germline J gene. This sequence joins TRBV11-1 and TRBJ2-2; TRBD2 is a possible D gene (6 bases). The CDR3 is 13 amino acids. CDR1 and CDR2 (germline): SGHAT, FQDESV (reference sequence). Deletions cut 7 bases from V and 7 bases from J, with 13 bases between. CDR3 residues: CASIRLGGGELFF. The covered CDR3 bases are TGTGCCAGCATCCGTCTGGGGGGCGGGGAG.

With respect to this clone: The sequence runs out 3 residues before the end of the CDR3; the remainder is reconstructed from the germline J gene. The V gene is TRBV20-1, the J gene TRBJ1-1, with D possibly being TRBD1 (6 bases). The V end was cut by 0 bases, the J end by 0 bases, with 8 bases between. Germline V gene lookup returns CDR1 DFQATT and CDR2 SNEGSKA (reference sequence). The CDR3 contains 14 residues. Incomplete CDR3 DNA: TGCAGTGCTAGAGAGGCAGGGGTGAACACTGAA. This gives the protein CSAREAGVNTE. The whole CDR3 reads CSAREAGVNTEAFF.

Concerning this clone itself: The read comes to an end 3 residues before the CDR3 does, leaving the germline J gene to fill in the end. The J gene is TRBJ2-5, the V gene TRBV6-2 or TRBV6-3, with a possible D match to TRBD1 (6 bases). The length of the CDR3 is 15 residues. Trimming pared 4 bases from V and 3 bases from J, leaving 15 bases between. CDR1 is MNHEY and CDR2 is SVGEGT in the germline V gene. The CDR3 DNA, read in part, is TGTGCCAGCAGTTCACTACTTACAGGGAAAGAGACC. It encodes CASSSLLTGKET. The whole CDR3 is CASSSLLTGKETQYF.

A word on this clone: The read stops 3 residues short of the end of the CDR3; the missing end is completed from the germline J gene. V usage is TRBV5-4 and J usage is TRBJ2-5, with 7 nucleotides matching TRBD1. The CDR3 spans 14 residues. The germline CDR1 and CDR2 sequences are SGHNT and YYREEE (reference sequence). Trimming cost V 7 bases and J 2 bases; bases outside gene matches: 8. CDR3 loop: CASRPGTEQETQYF. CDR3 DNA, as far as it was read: TGTGCCAGCCGTCCCGGGACAGAACAAGAGACC.

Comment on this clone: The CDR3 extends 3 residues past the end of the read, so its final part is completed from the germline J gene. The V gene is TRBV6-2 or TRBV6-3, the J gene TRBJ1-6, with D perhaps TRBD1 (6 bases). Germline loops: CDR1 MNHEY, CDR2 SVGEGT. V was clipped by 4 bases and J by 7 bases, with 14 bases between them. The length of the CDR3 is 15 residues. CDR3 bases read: TGTGCCAGCAGTTTCATCGGGGGGCGAAATTCACCC. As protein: CASSFIGGRNSP. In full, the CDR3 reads CASSFIGGRNSPLHF.

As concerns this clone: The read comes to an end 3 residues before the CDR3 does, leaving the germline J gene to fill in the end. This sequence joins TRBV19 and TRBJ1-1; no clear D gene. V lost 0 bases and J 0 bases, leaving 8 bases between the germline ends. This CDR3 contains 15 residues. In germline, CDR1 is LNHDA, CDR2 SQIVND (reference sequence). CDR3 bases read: TGTGCCAGTAGTATAGATCGCGGGATGAACACTGAA. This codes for CASSIDRGMNTE. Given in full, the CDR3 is CASSIDRGMNTEAFF.

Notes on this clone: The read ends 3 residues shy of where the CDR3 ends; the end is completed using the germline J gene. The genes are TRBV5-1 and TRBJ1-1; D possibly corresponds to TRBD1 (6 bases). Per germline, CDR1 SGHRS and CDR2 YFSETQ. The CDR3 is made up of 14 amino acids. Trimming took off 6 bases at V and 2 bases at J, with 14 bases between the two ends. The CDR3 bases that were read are TGCGCCAGCAAGGCAGGGGTTATAAACACTGAA. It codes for CASKAGVINTE. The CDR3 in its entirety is CASKAGVINTEAFF.

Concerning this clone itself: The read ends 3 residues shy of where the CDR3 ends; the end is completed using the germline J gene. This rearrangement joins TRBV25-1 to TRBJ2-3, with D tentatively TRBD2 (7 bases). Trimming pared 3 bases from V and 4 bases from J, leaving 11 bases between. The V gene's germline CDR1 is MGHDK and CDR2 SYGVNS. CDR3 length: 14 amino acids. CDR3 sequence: CASSDGGGADTQYF. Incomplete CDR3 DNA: TGTGCCAGCAGTGATGGAGGGGGGGCAGATACG. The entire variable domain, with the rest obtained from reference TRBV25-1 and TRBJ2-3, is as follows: EADIYQTPRYLVIGTGKKITLECSQTMGHDKMYWYQQDPGMELHLIHYSYGVNSTEKGDLSSESTVSRIRTEHFPLTLESARPSHTSQYLCASSDGGGADTQYFGPGTRLTVL.

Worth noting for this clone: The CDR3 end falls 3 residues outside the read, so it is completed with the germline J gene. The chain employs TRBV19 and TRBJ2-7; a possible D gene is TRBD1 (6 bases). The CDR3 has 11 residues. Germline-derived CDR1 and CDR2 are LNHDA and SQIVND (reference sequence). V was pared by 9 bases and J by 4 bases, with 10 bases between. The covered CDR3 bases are TGTGCCAGCGGACAGATGTACGAG. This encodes CASGQMYE. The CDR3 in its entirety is CASGQMYEQYF.